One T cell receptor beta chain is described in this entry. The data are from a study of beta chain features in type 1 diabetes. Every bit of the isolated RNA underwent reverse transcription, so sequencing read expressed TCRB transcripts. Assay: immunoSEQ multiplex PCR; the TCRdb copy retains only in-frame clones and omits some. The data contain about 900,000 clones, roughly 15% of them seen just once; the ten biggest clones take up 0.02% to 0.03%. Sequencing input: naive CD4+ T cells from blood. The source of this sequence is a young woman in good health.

Here the CDR3 DNA reads TGTGCCAGCAGTTCCTCGACCTTTCGGAGAGGCACAGATACGCAGTATTTT. This codes for CASSSSTFRRGTDTQYF. V gene TRBV27 combines with J gene TRBJ2-3; D is unresolved. Between the trimmed V and J ends, which lost 4 bases and 1 base, there was a span of 18 bases. The CDR3 loop spans 17 amino acids. Germline V gives CDR1 MNHEY, CDR2 SMNVEV (reference sequence).